The 21 T cell receptor beta chains below all came from one sample that was sequenced in a study of shared clonotypes between healthy human individuals. TCRdb's table, derived via immunoSEQ multiplex PCR, lists solely in-frame clones and lacks some. There are approximately 2.5 million clones in the sample; 90% to 95% occur only once, and over 0.12% lies in the top ten. The sample consisted of naive CD4+ T cells sorted from blood. The subset denotes: CD45RA+ positively selected. The receptors were sampled from a man younger than 35 in good health.

Points on this clone: The same CDR3 is also encoded by other DNA sequences in this sample. The rearrangement uses TRBV7-2 and TRBJ1-1, with 8 positions matching TRBD1. The CDR3 contains 15 residues. Germline V lookup: CDR1 SGHTA, CDR2 FQGNSA. Trimming cost V 1 base and J 0 bases; bases outside gene matches: 1. The CDR3 DNA follows: TGTGCCAGCAGCTTAGGGACAGGGTTGAACACTGAAGCTTTCTTT. Translating gives CASSLGTGLNTEAFF. The full variable domain, its missing parts supplied by reference TRBV7-2 and TRBJ1-1, is GAGVSQSPSNKVTEKGKDVELRCDPISGHTALYWYRQSLGQGLEFLIYFQGNSAPDKSGLPSDRFSAERTGGSVSTLTIQRTQQEDSAVYLCASSLGTGLNTEAFFGQGTRLTVV.

The rearrangement joins TRBV5-1 to TRBJ1-2; tentative D call: TRBD1 (5 bases). The CDR3 totals 18 residues. V was cut by 1 base and J by 4 bases, with 23 bases left in between. Looked up from germline, CDR1 is SGHRS and CDR2 is YFSETQ. CDR3 DNA sequence: TGCGCCAGCAGCTTGAGTCAAGACACGGGACCGCCTAGCTATGGCTACACCTTC. Its protein product is CASSLSQDTGPPSYGYTF.

The rearrangement uses TRBV5-8 and TRBJ1-1; D is unclear. The germline CDR1 and CDR2 sequences are SGHTS and YDEGEE. The CDR3 runs to 15 residues. Trimming cost V 1 base and J 1 base, with 11 bases left between them. The CDR3: CASSLSYNSNTEAFF. In nucleotides, the CDR3 is TGTGCCAGCAGCTTGTCGTACAACTCGAACACTGAAGCTTTCTTT.

The V and J genes are TRBV2 and TRBJ1-2; D is unresolved. V was clipped by 6 bases and J by 2 bases, with 16 bases between them. CDR3 length: 15 amino acids. The germline V gene has CDR1 SNHLY and CDR2 FYNNEI. Here the CDR3 DNA reads TGTGCCAGCAGGCCACCTTTGGGGTTCAACTATGGCTACACCTTC. It translates to CASRPPLGFNYGYTF.

The chain's CDR3 is CASSIGGLYNSPLHF. The CDR3 region has the DNA TGTGCCAGTAGTATTGGGGGGTTATATAATTCACCCCTCCACTTT. The V and J genes are TRBV19 and TRBJ1-6; the D gene is possibly TRBD1 (5 bases). V shed 3 bases and J shed 4 bases, with 10 bases lying between them. CDR1 is LNHDA, CDR2 SQIVND, per germline (reference sequence). The CDR3 extends over 15 amino acids. Full variable domain (missing parts from reference TRBV19 and TRBJ1-6): DGGITQSPKYLFRKEGQNVTLSCEQNLNHDAMYWYRQDPGQGLRLIYYSQIVNDFQKGDIAEGYSVSREKKESFPLTVTSAQKNPTAFYLCASSIGGLYNSPLHFGNGTRLTVT.

With respect to this clone: Other DNA sequences in this sample translate to the same CDR3. The V call is TRBV5-1, the J call TRBJ2-3; D gene uncertain. The CDR3 runs 16 residues. The germline V gene has CDR1 SGHRS and CDR2 YFSETQ. The V gene lost 0 bases and the J gene lost 0 bases, with 11 bases spanning the gap. CDR3 residues: CASSLGGGVSTDTQYF. The DNA for the CDR3 is TGCGCCAGCAGCTTGGGTGGTGGGGTGAGCACAGATACGCAGTATTTT.

The chain combines TRBV5-1 with TRBJ2-7; TRBD1 is a possible D gene (5 bases). This CDR3 spans 17 amino acids. With 0 bases removed from V and 0 bases from J, the gap between germline ends came to 16 bases. Germline loops: CDR1 SGHRS, CDR2 YFSETQ. Here the CDR3 reads CASSLGMHGDSSYEQYF. The CDR3 DNA follows: TGCGCCAGCAGCTTGGGTATGCACGGAGACAGCTCCTACGAGCAGTACTTC.

The rearrangement uses TRBV10-1 and TRBJ2-7; 8 nucleotides agree with TRBD1. V lost 4 bases and J lost 3; bases outside the gene matches: 5. The CDR3 extends over 14 amino acids. Germline V gene data show CDR1 as WNHNN and CDR2 as SYGVQD (reference sequence). The CDR3 sequence is CASSGQGRDYEQYF. CDR3 nucleotide sequence: TGCGCCAGCAGTGGACAGGGGCGAGACTACGAGCAGTACTTC.

In this sample, this clone turned up a few times. The chain joins TRBV25-1 to TRBJ1-2; D not certain. Germline assignment: CDR1 MGHDK and CDR2 SYGVNS. V shed 3 bases and J shed 4 bases, with 6 bases lying between them. The CDR3 has 12 residues. The CDR3 nucleotides read TGTGCCAGCAGTGAGTGGGGCTATGGCTACACCTTC. Residues: CASSEWGYGYTF.

The chain couples TRBV18 to TRBJ1-2, with a possible D match to TRBD1 (6 bases). The V end was cut by 2 bases, the J end by 1 base, with 17 bases between. The CDR3 spans 17 residues. Germline CDR1 and CDR2: KGHSH and LQKENI. The DNA for the CDR3 is TGTGCCAGCTCACCATCAATATACACAGGGCTTAACTATGGCTACACCTTC. Translated: CASSPSIYTGLNYGYTF.

CDR3 in amino acids: CSAVKDEQFF. The CDR3 DNA follows: TGCAGTGCAGTAAAGGACGAGCAGTTCTTC. The chain uses TRBV20-1 and TRBJ2-1; unclear D gene. The CDR3 is 10 residues long. The germline V gene has CDR1 DFQATT and CDR2 SNEGSKA (reference sequence). Trimming cost V 6 bases and J 10 bases, with 10 bases left between them.

The chain is built from TRBV19 and TRBJ2-5; 8 positions match TRBD2. Germline V gene data show CDR1 as LNHDA and CDR2 as SQIVND (reference sequence). J was trimmed by 5 bases and V by 3 bases; bases with no gene match: 8. The CDR3 length is 15 residues. The CDR3 region has the DNA TGTGCCAGTAGTATCGACGGGGGGGCCGTGGAGACCCAGTACTTC. Translation gives CASSIDGGAVETQYF.

The chain combines TRBV9 with TRBJ2-2; tentative D call: TRBD1 (6 bases). In germline, CDR1 is SGDLS, CDR2 YYNGEE. The germline V and J ends were trimmed by 0 bases and 2 bases, with 14 bases remaining between them. This CDR3 region has 17 residues. The CDR3 nucleotides read TGTGCCAGCAGCGTAGTCTCTAGGACAGCTAACACCGGGGAGCTGTTTTTT. It specifies CASSVVSRTANTGELFF.

The V call is TRBV14, the J call TRBJ1-1; D not certain. The germline V gene encodes CDR1 SGHDN and CDR2 FVKESK. V lost 0 bases to trimming and J lost 2 bases, with 10 bases between them. This CDR3 comprises 15 residues. The CDR3 reads CASSQDVGSNTEAFF. CDR3 coding DNA: TGTGCCAGCAGCCAAGATGTGGGGTCAAACACTGAAGCTTTCTTT.

The rearrangement uses TRBV7-9 and TRBJ2-7, with TRBD2 as a possible D gene (7 bases). This CDR3 comprises 16 residues. The V end was cut by 2 bases, the J end by 4 bases, with 18 bases between. Germline CDR1 is SEHNR and CDR2 is FQNEAQ (reference sequence). The CDR3 protein is CASSLKAAGEGYEQYF. In DNA form, the CDR3 reads TGTGCCAGCAGCTTAAAGGCGGCAGGGGAGGGATACGAGCAGTACTTC.

As to this clone: Other DNA sequences of this sample code for an identical CDR3. The chain has TRBV5-1 and TRBJ1-5; D possibly corresponds to TRBD1 (5 bases). Trimming cost V 0 bases and J 1 base, with 8 bases left between them. Germline values: CDR1 SGHRS, CDR2 YFSETQ. The CDR3 has 15 residues. CDR3 sequence (DNA): TGCGCCAGCAGCTTGGCGGGGGGGAGCAATCAGCCCCAGCATTTT. This encodes CASSLAGGSNQPQHF.

The chain has TRBV15 and TRBJ2-7; 11 positions agree with TRBD1. Germline assignment: CDR1 LNHNV and CDR2 YYDKDF (reference sequence). The CDR3 spans 17 residues. Germline trimming cut 3 bases from V and 4 bases from J; bases unmatched to any gene: 11. The CDR3 loop is CATSRPMGQGGLYEQYF. The CDR3 DNA is TGTGCCACCAGCAGGCCAATGGGACAGGGGGGGCTATACGAGCAGTACTTC.

This clone was seen just once. V gene TRBV28 combines with J gene TRBJ2-7; TRBD1 agrees at 10 bases. In germline, CDR1 is MDHEN, CDR2 SYDVKM. V dropped 7 bases and J dropped 4; count of bases not matched to a gene: 7. The CDR3 is 14 residues long. CDR3 sequence reads: CASTLGTGVYEQYF. CDR3 nucleotide sequence: TGTGCCAGCACCCTCGGGACAGGGGTATACGAGCAGTACTTC.

Turning to this clone: Its ends do not fully match the called genes, so a read error is possible. The chain uses TRBV27 and TRBJ2-1; 7 bases match TRBD2. Germline CDR1 reads MNHEY; CDR2 reads SMNVEV (reference sequence). This CDR3 is 16 amino acids long. Here the CDR3 DNA reads TGTGCCAGCCGTTTAGCGGGTTTAAGCTCCTACAATGAGCAGTTCTTC. It yields the protein CASRLAGLSSYNEQFF.

With regard to this clone: The same CDR3 is also encoded by other DNA sequences in this sample. This sequence joins TRBV6-5 and TRBJ2-7; no clear D gene. The CDR3 sequence is 13 residues long. Per the germline V gene, CDR1 is MNHEY and CDR2 is SVGAGI. V was shortened by 6 bases and J by 2 bases, with 11 bases between the two germline ends. In nucleotides, the CDR3 is TGTGCCAGCAGCCCCACCGGCCCCTACGAGCAGTACTTC. It is translated as CASSPTGPYEQYF.

The V and J genes are TRBV10-2 and TRBJ2-3; 8 nucleotides agree with TRBD2. Germline trimming cut 6 bases from V and 3 bases from J; bases unmatched to any gene: 5. This CDR3 is 14 amino acids long. Germline lookup yields CDR1 WSHSY and CDR2 SAAADI. The CDR3 region has the DNA TGCGCCAGCAGCCGAGCGGGAGAGACAGATACGCAGTATTTT. Its translation is CASSRAGETDTQYF.